These T cell receptor beta chains were read from a single sample in a study of blood T cell repertoires in COVID-19. Libraries were prepared by immunoSEQ multiplex PCR; TCRdb keeps only in-frame clonotypes and omits some of them. The sample consists of about 15,000 clones, roughly 80% of them appearing once. The sample taken for sequencing was peripheral blood. Every receptor here comes from a woman between 70 and 85 years old with active COVID-19. CDR3s include the opening cysteine and the closing phenylalanine or tryptophan. The size of a clone is reported for some rows only, either as once, few or many, or as a class for expanded clones.

>TRBV28|TRBJ1-2|NA
CASSLPPDRLDFYGYTF
>TRBV6-6|TRBJ2-7|once
CASSYSRDIYEQYF
>TRBV10-2|TRBJ2-7|NA
CASTPWGLEDSYEQYF
>TRBV19|TRBJ2-3|NA
CASSATGTSGRASDTQYF
>TRBV4-2|TRBJ2-3|NA
CASSQGIPLAGERTDTQYF
>TRBV28|TRBJ2-1|NA
CASSPASGRAVDEQFF
>TRBV23-1|TRBJ2-2|NA
CASSHEDRSRGSGEGSTGELFF
>TRBV28|TRBJ1-6|once
CASRGVEITYNSPLHF
>TRBV5-1|TRBJ2-7|NA
CASSLAGSQGAYEQYF
>TRBV5-1|TRBJ2-1|NA
CASSLVASGSYLSSYNEQFF
>TRBV5-6|TRBJ2-2|NA
CASSYGETSGRATGELFF
>TRBV28|TRBJ2-7|NA
CASSSSTGTKALGQYF
>TRBV18|TRBJ1-2|NA
CASSDRDSRNGYTF
>TRBV9|TRBJ1-6|NA
CASSVAAQGNSPLHF
>TRBV21-1|TRBJ2-5|NA
CASSKGKRPGTSGRETQYF
>TRBV7-9|TRBJ2-1|NA
CASSSGGGLAGRNEQFF
>TRBV15|TRBJ2-5|NA
CATSRVAGGPETQYF
>TRBV7-8|TRBJ1-3|NA
CASSSGTGNGNTIYF
>TRBV6-6|TRBJ1-5|NA
CASSPGLGNQPQHF
>TRBV6-5|TRBJ2-5|NA
CASSPSEETQYF
>TRBV10-3|TRBJ2-1|NA
CAISDPTSGRAGEQFF
>TRBV6-5|TRBJ1-2|large
CASSQTGDFSYGYTF
>TRBV5-1|TRBJ2-7|few
CASSFQGPSYEQYF
>TRBV28|TRBJ2-7|NA
CASSFGKGAGEQYF
>TRBV29-1|TRBJ2-4|NA
CSVGAQGRIQYF